This is a list of T cell receptor beta chains from one sample in a study of T cell responses to AZD1222 COVID-19 vaccine. Some clones are missing from TCRdb's copy, which holds only in-frame ones; the method was immunoSEQ multiplex PCR. The table records about 150,000 clones, 90% to 95% of them present only once. The source material was peripheral blood, sampled on day 0 of AZD1222 vaccination. The source of these receptors is an adult in good health. Both conserved end residues are part of each CDR3. D genes are given only for firm matches. Expanded clones get a size class; other rows say once, few or many, or leave the size out.

size: NA; D: NA; V: TRBV7-2; J: TRBJ2-3; DNA: TGTGCCAGCAGCCGGGACGGCACAGATACGCAGTATTTT; CDR3: CASSRDGTDTQYF
size: NA; D: NA; V: TRBV7-8; J: TRBJ1-1; DNA: TGTGCCAGCAGCTTAGACGGCGACACTGAAGCTTTCTTT; CDR3: CASSLDGDTEAFF
size: once; D: NA; V: TRBV18; J: TRBJ1-4; DNA: TGTGCCAGCTCAGAGGGTCGGAGGAATGAAAAACTGTTTTTT; CDR3: CASSEGRRNEKLFF
size: NA; D: TRBD2; V: TRBV7-2; J: TRBJ2-3; DNA: TGTGCCAGCAGCTTCCTAGCGGGAGATACGCAGTATTTT; CDR3: CASSFLAGDTQYF
size: NA; D: NA; V: TRBV3-1/TRBV3-2; J: TRBJ2-1; DNA: TGTGCCAGCAGCCATACGGACGGCGGACACAATGAGCAGTTCTTC; CDR3: CASSHTDGGHNEQFF
size: NA; D: NA; V: TRBV24-1; J: TRBJ1-1; DNA: TGTGCCACCAGTGATGTCTCGAACACTGAAGCTTTCTTT; CDR3: CATSDVSNTEAFF
size: NA; D: NA; V: TRBV6-5; J: TRBJ2-3; DNA: TGTGCCAGCAGGCGACGGCAGGGACCCACAGATACGCAGTATTTT; CDR3: CASRRRQGPTDTQYF
size: NA; D: TRBD2; V: TRBV9; J: TRBJ2-2; DNA: TGTGCCAGCAGCGTATCCAGCGGGGACACCGGGGAGCTGTTTTTT; CDR3: CASSVSSGDTGELFF
size: NA; D: NA; V: TRBV28; J: TRBJ1-2; DNA: TGTGCCAGCAGTTCGGCAGAACAATATGGCTACACCTTC; CDR3: CASSSAEQYGYTF
size: few; D: TRBD1; V: TRBV19; J: TRBJ1-2; DNA: TGTGCCAGTAGTCCCGCTAGGACAGGGTTCTATGGCTACACCTTC; CDR3: CASSPARTGFYGYTF
size: once; D: NA; V: TRBV14; J: TRBJ1-2; DNA: TGTGCCAGCAGCCAAGACGGGGATGGCTACACCTTC; CDR3: CASSQDGDGYTF
size: NA; D: NA; V: TRBV7-9; J: TRBJ1-3; DNA: TGTGCCAGCAGCTTGTCAAGGGGCTCTGGAAACACCATATATTTT; CDR3: CASSLSRGSGNTIYF
size: NA; D: NA; V: TRBV30; J: TRBJ1-1; DNA: TGTGCCTGGAGCCCGGGGAACACTGAAGCTTTCTTT; CDR3: CAWSPGNTEAFF
size: NA; D: NA; V: TRBV21-1; J: TRBJ1-5; DNA: TGTGCCAGCAGCAAAGGGGGGACAGGTGGATGTATAGGGCAGCCCCAGCATTTT; CDR3: CASSKGGTGGCIGQPQHF
size: NA; D: NA; V: TRBV9; J: TRBJ1-4; DNA: TGTGCCAGCAGCGTAGAGGCAGACCGGGAGGAAAAACTGTTTTTT; CDR3: CASSVEADREEKLFF
size: NA; D: TRBD1; V: TRBV19; J: TRBJ1-5; DNA: TGTGCCAGTAGTGCCGTAACAGGGGGCCGAGGTGGGCCCCAGCATTTT; CDR3: CASSAVTGGRGGPQHF
size: NA; D: TRBD1; V: TRBV4-3; J: TRBJ2-3; DNA: TGCGCCAGCAGCCAGGATTTAGACAGGGGGCGGTCGACAGATACGCAGTATTTT; CDR3: CASSQDLDRGRSTDTQYF
size: NA; D: NA; V: TRBV7-9; J: TRBJ2-2; DNA: TGTGCCAGCAGCTTAGTAGTGAACACCGGGGAGCTGTTTTTT; CDR3: CASSLVVNTGELFF
size: once; D: NA; V: TRBV3-1/TRBV3-2; J: TRBJ1-1; DNA: TGTGCCAGCAGCCAAGATGTGGCTGAAGCTTTCTTT; CDR3: CASSQDVAEAFF
size: NA; D: NA; V: TRBV7-9; J: TRBJ1-4; DNA: TGTGCCAGCAGCTCGGGCCAGCCGAATGAAAAACTGTTTTTT; CDR3: CASSSGQPNEKLFF
size: NA; D: NA; V: TRBV23-1; J: TRBJ1-2; DNA: TGCGCCAGCAGTCAATCAAGACACAGGAACTATGGCTACACCTTC; CDR3: CASSQSRHRNYGYTF
size: NA; D: NA; V: TRBV6-5; J: TRBJ1-5; DNA: TGTGCCAGCAGTTCCCCGGCTCAGCCCCAGCATTTT; CDR3: CASSSPAQPQHF
size: NA; D: TRBD1; V: TRBV6-1; J: TRBJ1-2; DNA: TGTGCCAGCAGTGGACAGGGGGCAGAATCGAACTATGGCTACACCTTC; CDR3: CASSGQGAESNYGYTF
size: once; D: NA; V: TRBV12-3/TRBV12-4; J: TRBJ1-1; DNA: TGTGCCAGCAGCTTACCTCCGGGCACTGAAGCTTTCTTT; CDR3: CASSLPPGTEAFF
size: NA; D: NA; V: TRBV7-9; J: TRBJ1-1; DNA: TGTGCCAGCAGCTCTGTACAGGTAGGACTGGGTGAAGCTTTCTTT; CDR3: CASSSVQVGLGEAFF
size: NA; D: TRBD1; V: TRBV5-4; J: TRBJ2-7; DNA: TGTGCCAGCAGCCCCCAGACAGGGGGCTGGGTTGAGCAGTACTTC; CDR3: CASSPQTGGWVEQYF
size: NA; D: NA; V: TRBV15; J: TRBJ1-6; DNA: TGTGCCACCAGCAGAGATCGCGTGCAGAATTCACCCCTCCACTTT; CDR3: CATSRDRVQNSPLHF
size: NA; D: TRBD1; V: TRBV13; J: TRBJ1-2; DNA: TGTGCCAGCAGATTGGGACAGGGGGCGCGGGATTATGGCTACACCTTC; CDR3: CASRLGQGARDYGYTF
size: NA; D: NA; V: TRBV7-2; J: TRBJ1-5; DNA: TGTGCCAGCAGCCCCGCCCCAGGGGCCAATCAGCCCCAGCATTTT; CDR3: CASSPAPGANQPQHF
size: NA; D: NA; V: TRBV7-3; J: TRBJ2-5; DNA: TGTGCCAGCAGCACTACAGGGTTAGAGACCCAGTACTTC; CDR3: CASSTTGLETQYF
size: NA; D: TRBD2; V: TRBV3-1/TRBV3-2; J: TRBJ2-3; DNA: TGTGCCAGCAGCCAGGCGGGAGGACCAGATACGCAGTATTTT; CDR3: CASSQAGGPDTQYF
size: NA; D: TRBD2; V: TRBV6-2/TRBV6-3; J: TRBJ2-3; DNA: TGTGCCAGCAGTTATATAGCGGGAGTCGGGAATTTT; CDR3: CASSYIAGVGNF
size: NA; D: TRBD1; V: TRBV9; J: TRBJ1-2; DNA: TGTGCCAGCAGCGCGAGTTCAGGGGGAGGTGGCTACACCTTC; CDR3: CASSASSGGGGYTF
size: NA; D: NA; V: TRBV5-1; J: TRBJ1-1; DNA: TGCGCCAGCAGCCGAGGATCCGGGGAAGCTTTCTTT; CDR3: CASSRGSGEAFF
size: NA; D: NA; V: TRBV3-1/TRBV3-2; J: TRBJ2-5; DNA: TGTGCCAGCAGCCAAGATCAGGTGCAAGAGACCCAGTACTTC; CDR3: CASSQDQVQETQYF
size: NA; D: NA; V: TRBV4-3; J: TRBJ2-2; DNA: TGCGCCAGCAGCCAAGATCGGGGGGCGGGCACCGGGGAGCTGTTTTTT; CDR3: CASSQDRGAGTGELFF
size: NA; D: NA; V: TRBV7-2; J: TRBJ2-2; DNA: TGTGCCAGCAGACCCGGGACGCGCGGGGAGCTGTTTTTT; CDR3: CASRPGTRGELFF
size: once; D: NA; V: TRBV7-8; J: TRBJ2-5; DNA: TGTGCCAGCAGCCCATCGTACCAAGAGACCCAGTACTTC; CDR3: CASSPSYQETQYF